The 24 T cell receptor beta chains presented below share a single source sample, sequenced in a study of Ad26.COV2.S vaccination and SARS-CoV-2 variants. The treatment denotes: 15 to 20 received Ad26.COV2.S at low or high dose, single or two shots; several received placebo; per-sample allocation not given. Collection of samples fell on day 63 after the first vaccine or placebo injection. Sequencing was performed with immunoSEQ multiplex PCR; in TCRdb, only in-frame clones are kept and a portion is missing. The repertoire holds 350,000 to 600,000 clones, with 80% to 90% as singletons. The source material was peripheral blood, sampled in a trial of Ad26.COV2.S vaccine versus placebo. The receptors were gathered from a person aged 18-65 years who received the Ad26.COV2.S COVID-19 vaccine or a placebo.

The chain recombines TRBV4-2 with TRBJ2-5; the D is unclear. Germline V gene sequence: CDR1 LGHNA, CDR2 YNFKEQ. The V gene lost 0 bases and the J gene lost 5 bases, with 7 bases spanning the gap. The CDR3 covers 13 residues. CDR3 DNA: TGTGCCAGCAGCCAAGAAGAGAGGGAGACCCAGTACTTC. Its translation: CASSQEERETQYF.

Only one count was recorded for this clone. The rearrangement links TRBV7-8 to TRBJ2-1; TRBD1 matches 7 bases. This CDR3 is built from 13 residues. The V and J ends lost 5 bases and 4 bases, in that order; junction bases with no gene match: 2. Germline V gives CDR1 SGHVS, CDR2 FQNEAQ. CDR3 DNA sequence: TGTGCCAGCAGCCAGGGACAGTACAATGAGCAGTTCTTC. This sequence encodes CASSQGQYNEQFF.

V is TRBV27 and J is TRBJ2-2; no definite D call. Germline V gene data show CDR1 as MNHEY and CDR2 as SMNVEV (reference sequence). V shed 2 bases and J shed 1 base, with 5 bases lying between them. The CDR3 covers 14 residues. The DNA for the CDR3 is TGTGCCAGCAGTTTAGACCTGAACACCGGGGAGCTGTTTTTT. Residues: CASSLDLNTGELFF.

This chain connects TRBV7-9 to TRBJ2-1; the D is unclear. Germline V gene lookup returns CDR1 SEHNR and CDR2 FQNEAQ (reference sequence). The CDR3 is 17 amino acids. V was shortened by 4 bases and J by 9 bases, with 25 bases between the two germline ends. The CDR3 nucleotides read TGTGCCAGCAGCTCCAAAGTTATCAGGTGGACGCACGGTGAGCAGTTCTTC. It yields the protein CASSSKVIRWTHGEQFF.

This chain connects TRBV4-1 to TRBJ1-1; TRBD1 matches 7 bases. The germline V gene encodes CDR1 MGHRA and CDR2 YSYEKL. V lost 3 bases to trimming and J lost 1 base; unmatched junction nucleotides: 5. CDR3 length: 15 amino acids. The CDR3 here is CASSHPGTANTEAFF. The CDR3 region has the DNA TGCGCCAGCAGCCATCCCGGGACAGCGAACACTGAAGCTTTCTTT.

The V and J genes are TRBV18 and TRBJ2-5; D is ambiguous. V lost 3 bases and J lost 0, with 5 bases in between. The CDR3 totals 13 residues. Germline loops: CDR1 KGHSH, CDR2 LQKENI. CDR3 sequence reads: CASSPGHQETQYF. The CDR3 DNA reads as TGTGCCAGCTCACCGGGCCACCAAGAGACCCAGTACTTC.

Only a few counts were recorded for this clone. CDR3 sequence reads: CASSQRLGEGYNSPLHF. The CDR3 DNA reads as TGTGCCAGCAGCCAACGTTTGGGGGAGGGATATAATTCACCCCTCCACTTT. The chain joins TRBV3-1 (or the pseudogene TRBV3-2) to TRBJ1-6; possible D gene TRBD1, 5 bases. The CDR3 is made up of 17 amino acids. V lost 2 bases and J lost 4, with 15 bases in between. Germline-derived CDR1 and CDR2 are LGHDT and YNNKEL (reference sequence).

The rearrangement links TRBV28 to TRBJ1-4; D possibly corresponds to TRBD1 (5 bases). Germline V lookup: CDR1 MDHEN, CDR2 SYDVKM. V lost 4 bases and J 14 bases, leaving 20 bases between the germline ends. The CDR3 sequence is 14 residues long. CDR3 in DNA: TGTGCCAGCAGTTCGGGGGACGGGGCCCTAATTCTGTTTTTT. It encodes CASSSGDGALILFF.

Here the CDR3 DNA reads TGTGCCAGCAGTACCTGGACTAGTCTTGGCACAGATACGCAGTATTTT. Translation gives CASSTWTSLGTDTQYF. This chain joins TRBV2 and TRBJ2-3, with 7 bases aligning to TRBD2. Germline lookup yields CDR1 SNHLY and CDR2 FYNNEI. CDR3 length: 16 amino acids. V lost 5 bases to trimming and J lost 1 base; unmatched junction nucleotides: 9.

V and J are TRBV7-8 and TRBJ2-2, with 7 bases identical to TRBD2. This CDR3 is 16 amino acids long. V dropped 4 bases and J dropped 6; count of bases not matched to a gene: 11. CDR1 and CDR2 (germline): SGHVS, FQNEAQ. The CDR3 loop reads CASSSSRGDAPGELFF. The CDR3 nucleotides read TGTGCCAGCAGCTCCTCCCGGGGGGACGCCCCCGGGGAGCTGTTTTTT.

This rearrangement joins TRBV11-2 to TRBJ1-2; maybe TRBD1 (5 bases). This CDR3 comprises 15 residues. V lost 1 base and J lost 5, with 14 bases in between. From germline, CDR1 is SGHAT and CDR2 FQNNGV. The CDR3 loop reads CASSLGQTLAYGYTF. Here the CDR3 DNA reads TGTGCCAGCAGCTTAGGACAGACTTTAGCGTATGGCTACACCTTC.

The gene calls are TRBV7-9 and TRBJ2-3; D ambiguous. V was cut by 5 bases and J by 5 bases, with 14 bases left in between. This CDR3 is 14 amino acids long. CDR1 is SEHNR, CDR2 FQNEAQ, per germline (reference sequence). CDR3 sequence: CASSPPSPEDTQYF. In DNA, the CDR3 is TGTGCCAGCAGCCCCCCCAGTCCCGAAGATACGCAGTATTTT.

The J gene is TRBJ1-6, the V gene TRBV11-1; a possible D gene is TRBD1 (5 bases). Per the germline V gene, CDR1 is SGHAT and CDR2 is FQDESV (reference sequence). V was clipped by 2 bases and J by 9 bases, with 5 bases between them. The CDR3 sequence is 12 residues long. The CDR3 protein is CASSLRGSPLHF. The CDR3 DNA sequence: TGTGCCAGCAGCTTAAGGGGTTCACCCCTCCACTTT.

The gene calls are TRBV7-9 and TRBJ2-5, with D possibly TRBD1 on 6 matching bases. The germline V and J ends were trimmed by 5 bases and 5 bases, with 21 bases remaining between them. Per the germline V gene, CDR1 is SEHNR and CDR2 is FQNEAQ (reference sequence). This CDR3 has 16 residues. CDR3 sequence (DNA): TGTGCCAGCAGCCTTTGGGGGCAGGGTGAGACGGAGACCCAGTACTTC. Translation: CASSLWGQGETETQYF.

This chain joins TRBV7-6 and TRBJ2-1; 10 nucleotides align to TRBD1. Trimming cost V 1 base and J 4 bases; bases outside gene matches: 4. Germline CDR1 SGHVS, CDR2 FNYEAQ. This CDR3 has 16 residues. The DNA of the CDR3 is TGTGCCAGCAGCTTAGTGGGGGACAGGGGATACAATGAGCAGTTCTTC. The encoded protein is CASSLVGDRGYNEQFF.

The V call is TRBV7-2, the J call TRBJ2-5; D possibly uses TRBD1 or TRBD2 (5 bases each). The V end was cut by 5 bases, the J end by 5 bases, with 15 bases between. CDR3 size: 14 residues. Germline assignment: CDR1 SGHTA and CDR2 FQGNSA. This chain's CDR3 is CASSPQSGRETQYF. The CDR3 region has the DNA TGTGCCAGCAGCCCCCAGTCGGGACGGGAGACCCAGTACTTC.

This chain connects TRBV5-1 to TRBJ1-2, with 7 bases lining up with TRBD1. From germline, CDR1 is SGHRS and CDR2 YFSETQ. This CDR3 comprises 12 residues. J was trimmed by 4 bases and V by 4 bases; bases with no gene match: 1. The DNA of the CDR3 is TGCGCCAGCAGCGGGGACAGCTATGGCTACACCTTC. Translating it yields CASSGDSYGYTF.

The chain couples TRBV2 to TRBJ2-7; 9 bases align to TRBD2. The CDR3 runs 14 residues. Germline values: CDR1 SNHLY, CDR2 FYNNEI. The V and J ends lost 6 bases and 2 bases, in that order; junction bases with no gene match: 5. Written as DNA, the CDR3 is TGTGCCAGCAGCCGGACTAGCGCGACCTACGAGCAGTACTTC. This encodes CASSRTSATYEQYF.

The genes are TRBV10-3 and TRBJ1-2; D possibly corresponds to TRBD1 (6 bases). The CDR3 is 14 amino acids. V was cut by 3 bases and J by 3 bases, with 11 bases left in between. Germline-derived CDR1 and CDR2 are ENHRY and SYGVKD. The CDR3 here is CAISDKGQDYGYTF. The CDR3 coding sequence is TGTGCCATCAGTGACAAGGGACAAGACTATGGCTACACCTTC.

The chain couples TRBV29-1 to TRBJ1-3; D ambiguous. Germline loops: CDR1 SQVTM, CDR2 ANQGSEA. V lost 4 bases to trimming and J lost 0 bases, with 7 bases between them. The CDR3 is made up of 13 amino acids. The CDR3 region has the DNA TGCAGCGTTGGGCCCGGCTCTGGAAACACCATATATTTT. Protein sequence: CSVGPGSGNTIYF.

This chain links TRBV18 with TRBJ2-1; D uncertain. V lost 0 bases, J lost 5 bases, and 11 bases lay in between. Germline V CDR1 and CDR2: KGHSH, LQKENI. The CDR3 contains 15 residues. The CDR3 DNA reads TGTGCCAGCTCACCACCAGGGATCCGCAACAATGAGCAGTTCTTC. The encoded protein is CASSPPGIRNNEQFF.

V and J are TRBV6-2 or TRBV6-3 and TRBJ2-3; 10 nucleotides line up with TRBD2. Per germline, CDR1 MNHEY and CDR2 SVGEGT. The ends lost 5 bases at V and 6 bases at J; junction bases unmatched: 8. The CDR3 is 15 residues long. The CDR3 reads CASSTQRGGRDTQYF. The CDR3 nucleotides are TGTGCCAGCAGTACCCAGCGGGGGGGCAGGGATACGCAGTATTTT.

This clone occurred a few times. V usage is TRBV5-1 and J usage is TRBJ1-6, with D possibly being TRBD1 (5 bases). V was shortened by 4 bases and J by 8 bases, with 16 bases between the two germline ends. The CDR3 runs to 15 residues. Germline values: CDR1 SGHRS, CDR2 YFSETQ. This CDR3 is CASSKLGGGDSPLHF. DNA for the CDR3: TGCGCCAGCAGCAAGCTGGGGGGAGGCGATTCACCCCTCCACTTT.

This chain joins TRBV4-3 and TRBJ2-7, with D perhaps TRBD1 (5 bases). CDR1 and CDR2 (germline): LGHNA, YSLEER. With 3 bases removed from V and 6 bases from J, the gap between germline ends came to 18 bases. The CDR3 consists of 15 residues. The CDR3 loop is CASSHHQGEDGEQYF. The CDR3 DNA reads TGCGCCAGCAGCCACCATCAGGGTGAAGACGGCGAGCAGTACTTC.